This T cell receptor beta chain was sequenced in a study of STAT5B mutations in CD4+ large granular lymphocyte leukemia. Findings of the study overall: No patients shared main leukemic clonotypes, though around 25% appeared at low frequency elsewhere. Without HLA matching, higher CD4+ than CD8+ T-LGLL clonality could reflect small sample size. 8/27 top patient clones versus 2/35 control clones were TRBV06-family.

This was a survey-level run. The protocol was immunoSEQ multiplex PCR, while the TCRdb copy is restricted to in-frame clones and leaves out a portion. The repertoire has tens of thousands of clones, around 70% of them found once; the top ten carry roughly 0.44%. For this clone: As yet, its antigen is unknown.

The CDR3 sequence is 14 residues long. Looked up from germline, CDR1 is KGHSH and CDR2 is LQKENI. V was pared by 2 bases and J by 7 bases, with 14 bases between. The sample comprised CD4+ T cells from blood buffy coats. This sequence joins TRBV18 and TRBJ1-2, with D possibly TRBD1 on 5 matching bases. This TCR was sampled from a human donor in good health. The CDR3 region has the DNA TGTGCCAGCTCACCAATTTCCAGGGAGGGTGGCTACACCTTC. Its translation is CASSPISREGGYTF.